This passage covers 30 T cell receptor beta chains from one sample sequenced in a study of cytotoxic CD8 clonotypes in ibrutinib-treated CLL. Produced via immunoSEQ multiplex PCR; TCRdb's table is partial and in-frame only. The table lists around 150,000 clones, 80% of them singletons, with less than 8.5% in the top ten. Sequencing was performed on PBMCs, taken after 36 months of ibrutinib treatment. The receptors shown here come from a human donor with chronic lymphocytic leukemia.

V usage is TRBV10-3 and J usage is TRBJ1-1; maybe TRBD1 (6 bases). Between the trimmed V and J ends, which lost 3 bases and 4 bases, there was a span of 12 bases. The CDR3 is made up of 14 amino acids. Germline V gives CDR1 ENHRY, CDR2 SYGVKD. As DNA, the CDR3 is TGTGCCATCAGTGAACACAGGGATAGCACTGAAGCTTTCTTT. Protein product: CAISEHRDSTEAFF.

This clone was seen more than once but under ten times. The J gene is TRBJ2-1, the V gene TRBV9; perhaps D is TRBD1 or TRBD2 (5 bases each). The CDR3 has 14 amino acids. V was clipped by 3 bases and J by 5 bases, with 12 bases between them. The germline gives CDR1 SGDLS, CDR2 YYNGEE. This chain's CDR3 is CASSETGTNNEQFF. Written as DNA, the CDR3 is TGTGCCAGCAGCGAGACCGGGACCAACAATGAGCAGTTCTTC.

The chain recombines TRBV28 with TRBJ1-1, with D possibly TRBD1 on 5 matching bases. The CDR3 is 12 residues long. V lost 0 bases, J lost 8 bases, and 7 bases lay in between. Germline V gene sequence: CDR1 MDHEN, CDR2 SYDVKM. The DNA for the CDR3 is TGTGCCAGCAGTTTATGGCAGGGAGAAGCTTTCTTT. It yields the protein CASSLWQGEAFF.

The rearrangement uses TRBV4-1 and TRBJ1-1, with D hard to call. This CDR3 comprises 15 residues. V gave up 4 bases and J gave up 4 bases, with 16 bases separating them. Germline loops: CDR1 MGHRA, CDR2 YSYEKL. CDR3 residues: CASSPVLSLSTEAFF. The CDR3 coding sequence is TGCGCCAGCAGCCCCGTTTTGTCGCTATCCACTGAAGCTTTCTTT.

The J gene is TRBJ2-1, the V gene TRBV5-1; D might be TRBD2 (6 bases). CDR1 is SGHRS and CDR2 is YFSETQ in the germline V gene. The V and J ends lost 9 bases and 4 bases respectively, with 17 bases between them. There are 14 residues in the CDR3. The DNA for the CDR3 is TGCGCCACCGCTCTAGGAGGGCCATACAATGAGCAGTTCTTC. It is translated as CATALGGPYNEQFF. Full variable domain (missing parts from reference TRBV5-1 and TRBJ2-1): KAGVTQTPRYLIKTRGQQVTLSCSPISGHRSVSWYQQTPGQGLQFLFEYFSETQRNKGNFPGRFSGRQFSNSRSEMNVSTLELGDSALYLCATALGGPYNEQFFGPGTRLTVL.

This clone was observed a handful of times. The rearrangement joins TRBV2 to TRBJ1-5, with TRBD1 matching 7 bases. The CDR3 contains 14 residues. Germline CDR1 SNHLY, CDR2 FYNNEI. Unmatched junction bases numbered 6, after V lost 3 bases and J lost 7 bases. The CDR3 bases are TGTGCCAGCAGTGACAGGGGGGTGGGACAGCCCCAGCATTTT. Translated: CASSDRGVGQPQHF. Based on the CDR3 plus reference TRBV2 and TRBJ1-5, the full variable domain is EPEVTQTPSHQVTQMGQEVILRCVPISNHLYFYWYRQILGQKVEFLVSFYNNEISEKSEIFDDQFSVERPDGSNFTLKIRSTKLEDSAMYFCASSDRGVGQPQHFGDGTRLSIL.

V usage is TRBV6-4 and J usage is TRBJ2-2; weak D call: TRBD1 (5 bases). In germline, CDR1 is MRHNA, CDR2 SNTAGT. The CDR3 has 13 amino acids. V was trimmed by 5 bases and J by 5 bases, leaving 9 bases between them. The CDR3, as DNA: TGTGCCAGCAGTCTCCAGGGTACCGGGGAGCTGTTTTTT. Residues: CASSLQGTGELFF.

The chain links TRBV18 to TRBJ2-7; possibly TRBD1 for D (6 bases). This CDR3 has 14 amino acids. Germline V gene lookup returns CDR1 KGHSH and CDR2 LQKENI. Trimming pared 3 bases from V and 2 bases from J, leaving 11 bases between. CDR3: CASSPDRIAYEQYF. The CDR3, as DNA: TGTGCCAGCTCACCCGACAGGATCGCCTACGAGCAGTACTTC.

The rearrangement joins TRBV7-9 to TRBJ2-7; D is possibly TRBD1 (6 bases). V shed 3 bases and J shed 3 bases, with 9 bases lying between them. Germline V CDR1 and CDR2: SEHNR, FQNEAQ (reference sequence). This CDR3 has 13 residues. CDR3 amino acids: CASSLMTGYEQYF. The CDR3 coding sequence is TGTGCCAGCAGCTTGATGACAGGCTACGAGCAGTACTTC.

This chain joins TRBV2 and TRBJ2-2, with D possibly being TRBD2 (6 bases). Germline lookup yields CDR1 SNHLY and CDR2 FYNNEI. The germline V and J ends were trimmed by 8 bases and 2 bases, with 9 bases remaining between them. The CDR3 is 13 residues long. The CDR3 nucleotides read TGTGCCAGCGGGGGAGGTAACACCGGGGAGCTGTTTTTT. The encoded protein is CASGGGNTGELFF.

The CDR3 protein is CATNGQGVDEQYF. The DNA for the CDR3 is TGTGCCACCAACGGACAGGGGGTGGACGAGCAGTACTTC. J is TRBJ2-7 and V is TRBV2, with 10 bases lining up with TRBD1. V lost 10 bases to trimming and J lost 5 bases; unmatched junction nucleotides: 8. CDR1 SNHLY and CDR2 FYNNEI come from the germline V gene. This CDR3 has 13 residues. Looking up the rest from reference TRBV2 and TRBJ2-7 gives the full variable domain: EPEVTQTPSHQVTQMGQEVILRCVPISNHLYFYWYRQILGQKVEFLVSFYNNEISEKSEIFDDQFSVERPDGSNFTLKIRSTKLEDSAMYFCATNGQGVDEQYFGPGTRLTVT.

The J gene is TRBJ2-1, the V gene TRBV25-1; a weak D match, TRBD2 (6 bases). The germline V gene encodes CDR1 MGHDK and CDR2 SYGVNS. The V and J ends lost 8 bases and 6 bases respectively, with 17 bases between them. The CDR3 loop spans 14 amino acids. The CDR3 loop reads CASGANRDSNEQFF. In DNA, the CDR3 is TGTGCCAGCGGAGCTAACCGGGACTCCAATGAGCAGTTCTTC.

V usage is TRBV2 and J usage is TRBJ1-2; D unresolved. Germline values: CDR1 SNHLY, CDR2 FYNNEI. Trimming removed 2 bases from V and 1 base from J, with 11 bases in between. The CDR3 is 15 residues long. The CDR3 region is CASSEIAYLNYGYTF. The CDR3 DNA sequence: TGTGCCAGCAGTGAAATAGCCTATCTTAACTATGGCTACACCTTC.

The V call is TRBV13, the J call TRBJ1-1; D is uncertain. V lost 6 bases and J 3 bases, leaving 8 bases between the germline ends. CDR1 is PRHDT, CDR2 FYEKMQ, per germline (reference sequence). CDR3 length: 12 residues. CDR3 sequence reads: CASSSGYTEAFF. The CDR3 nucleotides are TGTGCCAGCAGTTCGGGGTACACTGAAGCTTTCTTT.

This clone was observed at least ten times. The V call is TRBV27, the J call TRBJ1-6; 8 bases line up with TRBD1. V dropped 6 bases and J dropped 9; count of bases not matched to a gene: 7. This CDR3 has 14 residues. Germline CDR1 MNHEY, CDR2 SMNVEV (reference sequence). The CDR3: CASSKDRAPSPLHF. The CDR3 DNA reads TGTGCCAGCAGCAAGGACAGGGCCCCTTCACCCCTCCACTTT.

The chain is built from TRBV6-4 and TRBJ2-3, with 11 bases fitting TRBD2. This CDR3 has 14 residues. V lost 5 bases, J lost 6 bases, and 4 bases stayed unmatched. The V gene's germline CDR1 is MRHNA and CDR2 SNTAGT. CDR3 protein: CASSLAGGPDTQYF. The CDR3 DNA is TGTGCCAGCAGTTTAGCGGGAGGGCCGGATACGCAGTATTTT.

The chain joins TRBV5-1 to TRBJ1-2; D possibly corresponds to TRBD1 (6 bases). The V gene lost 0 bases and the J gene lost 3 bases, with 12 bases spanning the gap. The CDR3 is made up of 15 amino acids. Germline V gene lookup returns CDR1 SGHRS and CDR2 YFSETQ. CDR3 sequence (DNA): TGCGCCAGCAGCTTGGCCCAGGGGCGATACTATGGCTACACCTTC. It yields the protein CASSLAQGRYYGYTF.

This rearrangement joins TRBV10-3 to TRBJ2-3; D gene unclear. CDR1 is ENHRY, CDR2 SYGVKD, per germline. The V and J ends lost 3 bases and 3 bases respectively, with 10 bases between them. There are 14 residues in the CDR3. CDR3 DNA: TGTGCCATCAGTGAAGGGATTCGTACAGATACGCAGTATTTT. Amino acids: CAISEGIRTDTQYF.

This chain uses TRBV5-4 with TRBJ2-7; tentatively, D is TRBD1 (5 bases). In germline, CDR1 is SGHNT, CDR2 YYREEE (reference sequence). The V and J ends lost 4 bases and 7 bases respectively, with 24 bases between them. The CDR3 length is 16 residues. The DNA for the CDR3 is TGTGCCAGCAGCCACCCCGGGCGGCTAGGGGTAGGTGAGCAGTACTTC. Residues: CASSHPGRLGVGEQYF.

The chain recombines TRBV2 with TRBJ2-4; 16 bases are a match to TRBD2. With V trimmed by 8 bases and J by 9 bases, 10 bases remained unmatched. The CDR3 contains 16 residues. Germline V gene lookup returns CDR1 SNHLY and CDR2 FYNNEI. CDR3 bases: TGTGCCAGCGGCCACCCCGGGACTAGCGGGGGGGGCATTCAGTACTTC. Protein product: CASGHPGTSGGGIQYF.

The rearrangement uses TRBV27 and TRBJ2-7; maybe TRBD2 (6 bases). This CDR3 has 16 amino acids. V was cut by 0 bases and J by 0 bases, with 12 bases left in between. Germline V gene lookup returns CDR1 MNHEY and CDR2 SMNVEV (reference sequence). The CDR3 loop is CASSLSGGVGSYEQYF. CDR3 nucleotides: TGTGCCAGCAGTTTATCAGGAGGGGTGGGCTCCTACGAGCAGTACTTC.

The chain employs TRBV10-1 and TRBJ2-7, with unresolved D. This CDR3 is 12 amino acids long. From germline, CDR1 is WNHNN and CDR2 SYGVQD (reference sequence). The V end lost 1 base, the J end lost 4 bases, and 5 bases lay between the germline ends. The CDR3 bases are TGCGCCAGCAGTGAGTTCGGATACGAGCAGTACTTC. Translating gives CASSEFGYEQYF.

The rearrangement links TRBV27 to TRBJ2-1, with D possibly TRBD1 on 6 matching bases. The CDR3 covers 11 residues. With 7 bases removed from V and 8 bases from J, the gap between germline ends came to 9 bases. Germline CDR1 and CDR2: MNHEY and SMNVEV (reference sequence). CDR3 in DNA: TGTGCCAGCACTGGGGGCCATGAGCAGTTCTTC. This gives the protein CASTGGHEQFF.

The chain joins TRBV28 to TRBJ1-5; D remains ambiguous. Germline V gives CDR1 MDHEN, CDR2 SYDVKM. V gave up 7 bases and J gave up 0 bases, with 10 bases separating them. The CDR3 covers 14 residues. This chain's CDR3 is CASNRPYSNQPQHF. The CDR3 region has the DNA TGTGCCAGCAACCGACCCTATAGCAATCAGCCCCAGCATTTT.

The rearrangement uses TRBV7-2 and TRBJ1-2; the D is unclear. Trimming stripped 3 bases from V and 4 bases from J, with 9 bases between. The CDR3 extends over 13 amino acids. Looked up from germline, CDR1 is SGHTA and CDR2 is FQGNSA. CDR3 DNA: TGTGCCAGCAGCTTCCTCACAGCCTATGGCTACACCTTC. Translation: CASSFLTAYGYTF.

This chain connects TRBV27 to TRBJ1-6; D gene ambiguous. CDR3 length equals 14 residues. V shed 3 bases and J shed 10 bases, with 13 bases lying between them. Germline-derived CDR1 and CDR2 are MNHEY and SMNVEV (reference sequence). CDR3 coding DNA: TGTGCCAGCAGTTTTCGGGGTTCTGGCTCACCCCTCCACTTT. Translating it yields CASSFRGSGSPLHF.

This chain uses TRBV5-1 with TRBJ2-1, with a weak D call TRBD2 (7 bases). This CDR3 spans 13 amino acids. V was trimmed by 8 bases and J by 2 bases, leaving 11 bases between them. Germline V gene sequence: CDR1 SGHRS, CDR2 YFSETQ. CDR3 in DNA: TGCGCCAGTAGAGGGGGGGCCTACAATGAGCAGTTCTTC. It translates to CASRGGAYNEQFF.

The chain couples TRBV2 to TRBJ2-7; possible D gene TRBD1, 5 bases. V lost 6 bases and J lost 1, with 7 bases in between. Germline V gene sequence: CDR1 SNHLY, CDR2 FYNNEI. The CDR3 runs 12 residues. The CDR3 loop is CASRQGSYEQYF. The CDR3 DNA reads TGTGCCAGCAGGCAGGGATCCTACGAGCAGTACTTC.

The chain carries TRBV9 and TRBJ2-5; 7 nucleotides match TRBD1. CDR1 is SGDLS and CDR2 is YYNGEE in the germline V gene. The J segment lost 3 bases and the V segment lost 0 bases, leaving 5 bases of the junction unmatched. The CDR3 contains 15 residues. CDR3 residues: CASSVATGVKETQYF. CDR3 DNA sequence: TGTGCCAGCAGCGTAGCTACAGGGGTTAAAGAGACCCAGTACTTC. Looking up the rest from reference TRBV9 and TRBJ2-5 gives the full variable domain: DSGVTQTPKHLITATGQRVTLRCSPRSGDLSVYWYQQSLDQGLQFLIQYYNGEERAKGNILERFSAQQFPDLHSELNLSSLELGDSALYFCASSVATGVKETQYFGPGTRLLVL.

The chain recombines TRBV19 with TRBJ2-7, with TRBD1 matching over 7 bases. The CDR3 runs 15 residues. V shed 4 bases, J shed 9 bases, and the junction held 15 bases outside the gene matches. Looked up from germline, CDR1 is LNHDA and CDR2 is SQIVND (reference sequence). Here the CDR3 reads CASSTNRGSTMGQYF. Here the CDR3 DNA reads TGTGCCAGTAGTACGAACAGGGGTAGTACGATGGGGCAGTACTTC.